The clone carrying this TCR beta chain was found once. Its target is not known. A read error may explain this, as a much larger clone is one base away. This record comes from a study of circulating and synovial CD4+ cells in juvenile arthritis. The germline V gene encodes CDR1 GTSNPN and CDR2 SVGIG (reference sequence). This CDR3 has 14 amino acids. V shed 0 bases and J 4 bases; nucleotides not matched to a gene: 2. The table came from immunoSEQ multiplex PCR; TCRdb's copy has only in-frame clones and leaves some out. This table has 2,500 to 3,000 clones, 70% to 90% appearing once. Findings of the study overall: These blood cells shared more CDR3 sequences with synovium than bulk blood. CPL and bulk CD4 samples differed at least tenfold in T cell genomes. Traditional Vbeta family usage analysis missed the pathogenic-like versus bulk difference. Diversity here was lower than in bulk blood CD4 cells.

The genes are TRBV30 and TRBJ1-1; 10 positions match TRBD1. The source material was HLA-DR+ CD4+ T cells from blood. This sample's subset: circulating pathogenic-like lymphocytes, sorted as HLA-DR+CD14-CD3+CD4+CD25low/- blood T cells. The clonotype was recovered from a human donor with juvenile idiopathic arthritis. The DNA of the CDR3 is TGTGCCTGGAGTGTTGGACAGGGGGGCACTGAAGCTTTCTTT. It is translated as CAWSVGQGGTEAFF.